The sequence of this T cell receptor beta chain was determined in a study of human T cells and chemical hapten exposure. Each CDR3 protein gets one entry after TCRdb re-called the RACE reads with MiXCR. The sample includes around 130,000 distinct CDR3 sequences, about 12% of them seen just once. Time point reported: patch test 2, 6 weeks after DPC sensitization. Treatment defined: therapeutic diphenylcyclopropenone sensitization with weekly scalp DPC. The CDR3 is made up of 16 amino acids. Germline V gene lookup returns CDR1 LGHNA and CDR2 YSLEER. After removal of 6 bases from V and 1 base from J, the junction contained 6 bases not matched to a gene. In the case of this clonotype: The antigen is unknown.

Points from the study as a whole: Expanded TCRs produced significantly more large CDR3 similarity clusters than controls did.

This sequence joins TRBV4-3 and TRBJ1-5; 10 nucleotides match TRBD1. The sample consisted of whole blood, taken in connection with sensitization to the hapten diphenylcyclopropenone (DPC). This clonotype originated in a woman between 45 and 60 years old with alopecia areata. Some clones in this sample may be carry-over from other donors' samples. CDR3 nucleotide sequence: TGCGCCAGCAGGAGGGACAGGGGCGGAAGCAATCAGCCCCAGCATTTT. This codes for CASRRDRGGSNQPQHF.